The 23 T cell receptor beta chains given below trace back to one sample, sequenced in a study of CD8 T cells in Susac syndrome. The RNA input was roughly 0.45 to 1 ug, and it was reverse transcribed with random hexamers. TCRdb ran MiXCR on the immunoSEQ multiplex PCR reads and lists one entry per CDR3 protein. This sample yields 170,000 or so distinct CDR3 sequences, of which about 95% are seen a single time; 0.16% belongs to the top ten. Sequences were obtained from CD8+ T cells from PBMCs. The receptors were gathered from a human donor with multiple sclerosis.

The chain is built from TRBV5-6 and TRBJ2-7; 7 positions agree with TRBD1. With V trimmed by 4 bases and J by 0 bases, 4 bases remained unmatched. The germline V gene encodes CDR1 SGHDT and CDR2 YYEEEE. The CDR3 runs to 14 residues. The CDR3: CASSPGTDSYEQYF. The CDR3, as DNA: TGTGCCAGCAGCCCGGGGACAGACTCCTACGAGCAGTACTTC.

This chain connects TRBV18 to TRBJ1-1, with 8 bases fitting TRBD1. Germline loops: CDR1 KGHSH, CDR2 LQKENI. The CDR3 sequence is 15 residues long. V lost 2 bases to trimming and J lost 1 base; unmatched junction nucleotides: 3. CDR3 in amino acids: CASSPNRGANTEAFF. CDR3 nucleotides: TGTGCCAGCTCACCAAACAGGGGGGCGAACACTGAAGCTTTCTTT. Based on the CDR3 plus reference TRBV18 and TRBJ1-1, the full variable domain is NAGVMQNPRHLVRRRGQEARLRCSPMKGHSHVYWYRQLPEEGLKFMVYLQKENIIDESGMPKERFSAEFPKEGPSILRIQQVVRGDSAAYFCASSPNRGANTEAFFGQGTRLTVV.

Written as DNA, the CDR3 is TGTGCCAGCAGCGCCTGGATGGGGGAAACAGATACGCAGTATTTT. Translation gives CASSAWMGETDTQYF. The chain has TRBV5-6 and TRBJ2-3, with D perhaps TRBD1 or TRBD2 (5 bases each). Per the germline V gene, CDR1 is SGHDT and CDR2 is YYEEEE. With 4 bases removed from V and 3 bases from J, the gap between germline ends came to 15 bases. The CDR3 covers 15 residues.

CDR3 sequence: CASSSRGYHEQFF. Here the CDR3 DNA reads TGCGCCAGCAGTTCCAGGGGTTACCATGAGCAGTTCTTC. The chain has TRBV10-2 and TRBJ2-1, with a weak D call TRBD1 (6 bases). This CDR3 is built from 13 residues. Looked up from germline, CDR1 is WSHSY and CDR2 is SAAADI. The ends were cut back, 5 bases at V and 8 bases at J, with 13 bases in the middle.

The chain couples TRBV29-1 to TRBJ2-7, with unresolved D. The CDR3 runs 12 residues. V lost 3 bases to trimming and J lost 3 bases, with 9 bases between them. Germline V lookup: CDR1 SQVTM, CDR2 ANQGSEA. The CDR3 here is CSVEGPYYEQYF. The CDR3, as DNA: TGCAGCGTTGAGGGCCCTTACTACGAGCAGTACTTC.

V and J are TRBV30 and TRBJ2-1; 14 nucleotides align to TRBD2. With V trimmed by 1 base and J by 6 bases, 8 bases remained unmatched. The CDR3 runs to 17 residues. The germline gives CDR1 GTSNPN, CDR2 SVGIG (reference sequence). The CDR3 DNA is TGTGCCTGGAGTGCGCTGGGACTAGCGGGAGTCGGCAATGAGCAGTTCTTC. Translation: CAWSALGLAGVGNEQFF.

The chain uses TRBV5-8 and TRBJ2-6; D ambiguous. The CDR3 totals 14 residues. Trimming left V 8 bases short and J 0 bases short, with 9 bases between. Per germline, CDR1 SGHTS and CDR2 YDEGEE. CDR3 sequence: CASRPFSGANVLTF. The CDR3 bases are TGTGCCAGTCGACCGTTCTCTGGGGCCAACGTCCTGACTTTC. The full variable domain, with the rest looked up from reference TRBV5-8 and TRBJ2-6, is EAGVTQSPTHLIKTRGQQATLRCSPISGHTSVYWYQQALGLGLQFLLWYDEGEERNRGNFPPRFSGRQFPNYSSELNVNALELEDSALYLCASRPFSGANVLTFGAGSRLTVL.

This chain connects TRBV28 to TRBJ2-2, with 10 bases matching TRBD1. Germline CDR1 MDHEN, CDR2 SYDVKM. The CDR3 contains 13 residues. Unmatched junction bases numbered 2, after V lost 8 bases and J lost 5 bases. The CDR3 DNA reads as TGTGCCAGCTGGGACAGGGGTACCGGGGAGCTGTTTTTT. Its protein is CASWDRGTGELFF.

The CDR3 loop is CASSEPRTSPYEQYF. The DNA for the CDR3 is TGCGCCAGCAGTGAGCCCAGGACCAGCCCCTACGAGCAGTACTTC. The chain combines TRBV10-2 with TRBJ2-7; D ambiguous. Germline CDR1 reads WSHSY; CDR2 reads SAAADI. V was trimmed by 2 bases and J by 2 bases, leaving 13 bases between them. The CDR3 is 15 residues long.

This clonotype was seen a few times. The chain has TRBV27 and TRBJ1-5; weak D call: TRBD1 (6 bases). This CDR3 region has 14 residues. Trimming cost V 9 bases and J 2 bases, with 14 bases left between them. Germline V gene data show CDR1 as MNHEY and CDR2 as SMNVEV (reference sequence). CDR3 sequence: CASSLTGGNQPQHF. The CDR3 nucleotides are TGTGCCAGTAGCCTGACAGGTGGCAATCAGCCCCAGCATTTT.

The gene calls are TRBV20-1 and TRBJ2-1; a weak D match, TRBD1 (6 bases). The CDR3 length is 11 residues. The germline V gene has CDR1 DFQATT and CDR2 SNEGSKA (reference sequence). Trimming took 5 bases from V and 4 from J, leaving 6 bases between them. This CDR3 reads CSADRYNEQFF. For the CDR3, the DNA is TGCAGTGCTGACAGGTACAATGAGCAGTTCTTC.

The chain carries TRBV5-1 and TRBJ2-3; no clear D. Germline CDR1 SGHRS, CDR2 YFSETQ. The CDR3 runs 14 residues. V lost 0 bases and J 4 bases, leaving 9 bases between the germline ends. The CDR3 spells CASSLAGTADTQYF. The CDR3, as DNA: TGCGCCAGCAGCTTGGCCGGAACGGCAGATACGCAGTATTTT.

The genes are TRBV7-9 and TRBJ2-5, with D possibly called TRBD1 or TRBD2 (6 bases each). Germline CDR1 is SEHNR and CDR2 is FQNEAQ (reference sequence). The CDR3 is made up of 18 amino acids. Trimming removed 11 bases at V and 1 base at J, with 29 bases between. CDR3 region: CALDPAQQGRGTQETQYF. CDR3 DNA: TGTGCCTTAGACCCAGCACAACAGGGCCGGGGGACCCAAGAGACCCAGTACTTC.

The V gene is TRBV5-6, the J gene TRBJ2-3, with no clear D. Per germline, CDR1 SGHDT and CDR2 YYEEEE. CDR3 size: 12 residues. The V and J ends lost 4 bases and 8 bases respectively, with 11 bases between them. The CDR3 protein is CASSPDVVTQYF. The CDR3, as DNA: TGTGCCAGCAGCCCCGACGTGGTTACGCAGTATTTT. Complete variable domain (other parts from reference TRBV5-6 and TRBJ2-3): DAGVTQSPTHLIKTRGQQVTLRCSPKSGHDTVSWYQQALGQGPQFIFQYYEEEERQRGNFPDRFSGHQFPNYSSELNVNALLLGDSALYLCASSPDVVTQYFGPGTRLTVL.

The gene calls are TRBV14 and TRBJ2-3, with a weak D call TRBD1 (6 bases). V lost 3 bases to trimming and J lost 6 bases, with 7 bases between them. Germline CDR1 and CDR2: SGHDN and FVKESK. There are 12 residues in the CDR3. The chain's CDR3 is CASSHRGDTQYF. As DNA, the CDR3 is TGTGCCAGCAGCCACAGGGGTGATACGCAGTATTTT.

V usage is TRBV2 and J usage is TRBJ2-5; D might be TRBD2 (7 bases). V was cut by 3 bases and J by 3 bases, with 11 bases left in between. Germline V gene data show CDR1 as SNHLY and CDR2 as FYNNEI. The CDR3 is 14 residues long. This CDR3 is CASSDRGGKETQYF. For the CDR3, the DNA is TGTGCCAGCAGTGATAGGGGGGGTAAAGAGACCCAGTACTTC.

The chain recombines TRBV6-5 with TRBJ1-1; TRBD1 aligns across 8 bases. The J segment lost 4 bases and the V segment lost 7 bases, leaving 8 bases of the junction unmatched. Germline V CDR1 and CDR2: MNHEY, SVGAGI. This CDR3 has 14 amino acids. The CDR3 spells CASTQGQGFTEAFF. The CDR3 DNA reads as TGTGCCAGCACCCAAGGACAGGGCTTCACTGAAGCTTTCTTT.

This chain uses TRBV20-1 with TRBJ1-2; no reliable D call. Germline loops: CDR1 DFQATT, CDR2 SNEGSKA (reference sequence). This CDR3 contains 16 residues. V was clipped by 6 bases and J by 0 bases, with 20 bases between them. Here the CDR3 reads CSAPKKGRESNYGYTF. CDR3 DNA sequence: TGCAGTGCCCCTAAAAAAGGCCGGGAATCTAACTATGGCTACACCTTC.

V gene TRBV29-1 combines with J gene TRBJ2-1, with 11 nucleotides matching TRBD2. This CDR3 has 15 residues. V was pared by 5 bases and J by 3 bases, with 6 bases of the junction left unmatched. Germline CDR1 is SQVTM and CDR2 is ANQGSEA. Here the CDR3 reads CSVPSGTSGYNEQFF. For the CDR3, the DNA is TGCAGCGTTCCCTCTGGGACTAGCGGCTACAATGAGCAGTTCTTC.

The chain combines TRBV7-2 with TRBJ2-7; 9 nucleotides agree with TRBD1. The V and J ends lost 3 bases and 7 bases, in that order; junction bases with no gene match: 13. The CDR3 consists of 16 residues. The germline CDR1 and CDR2 sequences are SGHTA and FQGNSA. CDR3: CASSLRSGTGRLEQYF. DNA of the CDR3: TGTGCCAGCAGCTTGCGTTCCGGGACAGGGAGATTGGAGCAGTACTTC.

V gene TRBV3-1 combines with J gene TRBJ2-3; 8 bases match TRBD2. V trimming: 8 bases; J trimming: 6 bases; junction bases outside the gene matches: 7. Looked up from germline, CDR1 is LGHDT and CDR2 is YNNKEL (reference sequence). The CDR3 runs 13 residues. The CDR3 sequence is CASRGGTADTQYF. The DNA of the CDR3 is TGTGCCAGCCGGGGGGGGACCGCGGATACGCAGTATTTT.

V usage is TRBV20-1 and J usage is TRBJ1-1; D not certain. The CDR3 runs to 14 residues. Looked up from germline, CDR1 is DFQATT and CDR2 is SNEGSKA (reference sequence). V was cut by 1 base and J by 5 bases, with 14 bases left in between. The CDR3 sequence is CSARGTAVGTEAFF. CDR3 bases: TGCAGTGCTAGAGGGACCGCTGTTGGGACTGAAGCTTTCTTT.

The J gene is TRBJ2-7, the V gene TRBV20-1; 7 nucleotides match TRBD1. Germline V gives CDR1 DFQATT, CDR2 SNEGSKA (reference sequence). Trimming took 1 base from V and 3 from J; bases not matched to a gene: 9. The CDR3 runs to 15 residues. CDR3 bases: TGCAGTGCTAGAGCCAACCGGGACAGCTACTACGAGCAGTACTTC. It specifies CSARANRDSYYEQYF.